This T cell receptor (beta chain) was recorded in a study of blood T cell repertoires in COVID-19. Study-level background: Sources were T cells, B-cell-depleted T cells, or PBMCs; the material itself was cDNA or gDNA.

The CDR3 is 17 residues long. Germline lookup yields CDR1 MNHEY and CDR2 SMNVEV (reference sequence). The junction had 15 bases not matched to a gene; V was cut back by 7 bases and J by 8 bases. Enrollment of patients from Seattle took place during active infection, with longitudinal follow-up. Methods used by the authors: Reference gene primers were amplified, and this amplification served to estimate nucleated cell counts. Some clones are missing from TCRdb's copy, which holds only in-frame ones; the method was immunoSEQ multiplex PCR. V and J calls and clone size are those listed in that table; D and trimming were worked out from the DNA. The sample has fewer than 200,000 clones; approximately 81% are singletons.

V gene TRBV27 combines with J gene TRBJ1-6; 9 bases agree with TRBD1. Sample: peripheral blood. The sequence came from a woman aged 55-70 years with COVID-19, enrolled during active disease. CDR3 sequence: CASNSRGQGGSYSPLHF. CDR3 in DNA: TGTGCCAGCAATTCAAGGGGACAGGGAGGGTCATATTCACCCCTCCACTTT.